This T cell receptor beta chain was sequenced during a study of T cells after yellow fever vaccination. TCRdb re-analysed the 5' RACE reads in MiXCR, keeping a single row per CDR3 protein. The sample has around 250,000 distinct CDR3 sequences, 6.9% seen once; the top ten hold more than 0.8%. This clonotype was counted a few times. V was cut by 8 bases and J by 6 bases, with 21 bases left in between. CDR3 size: 15 residues. The sample was CD4+ T cells sorted from PBMCs, taken 15 days after the yellow fever booster vaccination. The rearrangement uses TRBV12-3 or TRBV12-4 and TRBJ2-3; possibly TRBD1 for D (5 bases). The origin of this receptor is a young man who received the YFV17D yellow fever vaccine. This CDR3 is CASPRARMRQDTQYF. The CDR3 DNA reads TGTGCCAGCCCCCGAGCCAGAATGAGACAGGATACGCAGTATTTT.